Listed here are 16 T cell receptor beta chains from one sample, sequenced in a study of T cells after yellow fever vaccination. TCRdb recomputed calls from the 5' RACE reads with MiXCR, one row per CDR3 protein. The table lists more than 300,000 distinct CDR3 sequences, about 10% of them singletons, with approximately 3.3% in the top ten. The sample was CD4+ T cells sorted from PBMCs, taken 45 days after the yellow fever booster vaccination. Receptors originate from a man aged 18 to 35 who received the YFV17D yellow fever vaccine.

The chain recombines TRBV2 with TRBJ2-1; D is undetermined. CDR1 SNHLY and CDR2 FYNNEI come from the germline V gene. V was cut by 5 bases and J by 9 bases, with 11 bases left in between. This CDR3 comprises 12 residues. As DNA, the CDR3 is TGTGCCAGCAGTAACCAAGGCACTGAGCAGTTCTTC. Translating it yields CASSNQGTEQFF. The whole variable domain, remainder taken from reference TRBV2 and TRBJ2-1, is EPEVTQTPSHQVTQMGQEVILRCVPISNHLYFYWYRQILGQKVEFLVSFYNNEISEKSEIFDDQFSVERPDGSNFTLKIRSTKLEDSAMYFCASSNQGTEQFFGPGTRLTVL.

In this sample, this clonotype turned up a few times. The V call is TRBV24-1, the J call TRBJ2-3; TRBD2 matches at 8 bases. The V gene's germline CDR1 is KGHDR and CDR2 SFDVKD. Unmatched junction bases numbered 5, after V lost 6 bases and J lost 1 base. The CDR3 is 15 residues long. The chain's CDR3 is CATSKPGGGTDTQYF. CDR3 nucleotides: TGTGCCACCAGTAAGCCGGGGGGGGGCACAGATACGCAGTATTTT.

J is TRBJ2-7 and V is TRBV7-2, with D possibly being TRBD1 or TRBD2 (6 bases each). Between the trimmed V and J ends, which lost 5 bases and 9 bases, there was a span of 17 bases. Germline lookup yields CDR1 SGHTA and CDR2 FQGNSA. This CDR3 comprises 13 residues. CDR3 in amino acids: CASSPGTGAVQYF. The CDR3, as DNA: TGTGCCAGCAGCCCCGGGACGGGGGCTGTGCAGTACTTC.

This clonotype was observed a handful of times. The V call is TRBV19, the J call TRBJ2-3, with TRBD2 matching 7 bases. The germline V gene has CDR1 LNHDA and CDR2 SQIVND (reference sequence). J was trimmed by 2 bases and V by 3 bases; bases with no gene match: 8. The CDR3 runs to 16 residues. DNA for the CDR3: TGTGCCAGTAGTATCAACCAGCGGGGTTTCACAGATACGCAGTATTTT. Its protein is CASSINQRGFTDTQYF.

The sample holds a few counts of this clonotype. The chain employs TRBV29-1 and TRBJ1-1, with 9 positions matching TRBD1. The germline V gene encodes CDR1 SQVTM and CDR2 ANQGSEA. V trimming: 7 bases; J trimming: 1 base; junction bases outside the gene matches: 7. The CDR3 consists of 14 residues. The CDR3 DNA follows: TGCAGCGCCATCCTGGACAGGGGGAACACTGAAGCTTTCTTT. This sequence encodes CSAILDRGNTEAFF.

This chain connects TRBV29-1 to TRBJ1-5; D uncertain. The germline V gene encodes CDR1 SQVTM and CDR2 ANQGSEA. Between the trimmed V and J ends, which lost 4 bases and 5 bases, there was a span of 12 bases. The CDR3 contains 13 residues. The CDR3 region has the DNA TGCAGCGTTGCTCCCGGGCGGTATCAGCCCCAGCATTTT. Amino acid sequence: CSVAPGRYQPQHF. Full variable domain (outside the CDR3, taken from reference TRBV29-1 and TRBJ1-5): SAVISQKPSRDICQRGTSLTIQCQVDSQVTMMFWYRQQPGQSLTLIATANQGSEATYESGFVIDKFPISRPNLTFSTLTVSNMSPEDSSIYLCSVAPGRYQPQHFGDGTRLSIL.

This clonotype was observed a few times. This chain uses TRBV11-2 with TRBJ2-5, with D unresolved. With 0 bases removed from V and 0 bases from J, the gap between germline ends came to 11 bases. Germline CDR1 SGHAT, CDR2 FQNNGV. This CDR3 is 16 amino acids long. The CDR3 region has the DNA TGTGCCAGCAGCTTAGATAGTCGTGGGAACCAAGAGACCCAGTACTTC. Protein product: CASSLDSRGNQETQYF. Full variable domain (rest looked up from reference TRBV11-2 and TRBJ2-5): EAGVAQSPRYKIIEKRQSVAFWCNPISGHATLYWYQQILGQGPKLLIQFQNNGVVDDSQLPKDRFSAERLKGVDSTLKIQPAKLEDSAVYLCASSLDSRGNQETQYFGPGTRLLVL.

This chain uses TRBV7-9 with TRBJ2-5; D is tentatively TRBD1 or TRBD2 (7 bases each). V was pared by 5 bases and J by 0 bases, with 34 bases between. Germline values: CDR1 SEHNR, CDR2 FQNEAQ (reference sequence). This CDR3 spans 22 amino acids. Here the CDR3 DNA reads TGTGCCAGCAGCCCTGTGGTAGGCGGGAGAGGCAGGGGGACAGCGTACCAAGAGACCCAGTACTTC. Amino acids: CASSPVVGGRGRGTAYQETQYF. Full variable domain (rest looked up from reference TRBV7-9 and TRBJ2-5): DTGVSQNPRHKITKRGQNVTFRCDPISEHNRLYWYRQTLGQGPEFLTYFQNEAQLEKSRLLSDRFSAERPKGSFSTLEIQRTEQGDSAMYLCASSPVVGGRGRGTAYQETQYFGPGTRLLVL.

This clonotype was counted only a few times. The V gene is TRBV6-5, the J gene TRBJ2-7, with a possible D match to TRBD1 (6 bases). Deletions cut 5 bases from V and 4 bases from J, with 21 bases between. CDR1 is MNHEY, CDR2 SVGAGI, per germline. The CDR3 is 16 amino acids. CDR3 nucleotide sequence: TGTGCCAGCAGTCCTCCAGGACTCCGAGGGGGTTACGAGCAGTACGTC. This translates into CASSPPGLRGGYEQYV.

J is TRBJ2-5 and V is TRBV5-5; D not resolved. Germline V gene lookup returns CDR1 SGHKS and CDR2 YYEKEE (reference sequence). The CDR3 sequence is 14 residues long. Trimming took 2 bases from V and 5 from J, leaving 13 bases between them. This chain's CDR3 is CASSLTPERETQYF. Here the CDR3 DNA reads TGTGCCAGCAGCTTAACTCCGGAGAGGGAGACCCAGTACTTC.

This clonotype was recorded only once. Since no conserved phenylalanine or tryptophan closes the CDR3, a read error is the likely cause. This chain links TRBV19 with TRBJ1-2; maybe TRBD1 (5 bases). Trimming pared 5 bases from V and 3 bases from J, leaving 19 bases between. CDR3 length: 16 amino acids. Looked up from germline, CDR1 is LNHDA and CDR2 is SQIVND (reference sequence). CDR3 region: CASSSPAGNNDYGYTL. The DNA for the CDR3 is TGTGCCAGTAGTTCCCCAGCAGGGAATAACGACTATGGCTACACCTTA.

The V gene is TRBV6-2 or TRBV6-3, the J gene TRBJ1-5; 12 bases align to TRBD1. The CDR3 consists of 17 residues. Germline values: CDR1 MNHEY, CDR2 SVGEGT. The V segment lost 8 bases and the J segment 7 bases; nucleotides outside the gene matches: 15. The CDR3, as DNA: TGTGCCAGCGCAGCGAGACCGGGACAGGGGGCCGGGCAGCCCCAGCATTTT. It encodes CASAARPGQGAGQPQHF.

V usage is TRBV7-3 and J usage is TRBJ2-3; tentative D call: TRBD2 (6 bases). This CDR3 is 15 amino acids long. Germline loops: CDR1 SGHTA, CDR2 FQGTGA. Between the trimmed V and J ends, which lost 6 bases and 2 bases, there was a span of 15 bases. CDR3 in amino acids: CASSFIADPTDTQYF. CDR3 in DNA: TGTGCCAGCAGTTTCATAGCGGACCCCACAGATACGCAGTATTTT.

The table lists this clonotype with a few counts. The chain links TRBV24-1 to TRBJ2-3; D unresolved. The germline V and J ends were trimmed by 4 bases and 3 bases, with 7 bases remaining between them. The CDR3 is 13 residues long. Germline V lookup: CDR1 KGHDR, CDR2 SFDVKD. The CDR3, as DNA: TGTGCCACCAGTGAGAGGTTGACAGATACGCAGTATTTT. It specifies CATSERLTDTQYF.

This clonotype was observed a few times. This chain links TRBV5-1 with TRBJ2-5, with 7 positions matching TRBD1. V lost 5 bases, J lost 3 bases, and 7 bases stayed unmatched. The CDR3 runs 14 residues. Germline loops: CDR1 SGHRS, CDR2 YFSETQ. Written as DNA, the CDR3 is TGCGCCAGCAGAACCGACACAGGGGAAGAGACCCAGTACTTC. This codes for CASRTDTGEETQYF.

This clonotype was observed a few times. This chain uses TRBV12-3 or TRBV12-4 with TRBJ2-7; tentative D call: TRBD1 (6 bases). CDR3 length: 13 amino acids. V was pared by 5 bases and J by 2 bases, with 10 bases between. CDR3 DNA sequence: TGTGCCAGCAGTGCCCACAGGGCCTACGAGCAGTACTTC. It specifies CASSAHRAYEQYF.